The T cell receptor (beta chain) under discussion was sequenced for a study of Ad26.COV2.S vaccination and SARS-CoV-2 variants. Study results and caveats: The placebo group had lower spike-specific TCR breadth than the vaccine recipients did.

The method was immunoSEQ multiplex PCR; TCRdb's version includes in-frame clones alone and lacks a portion of them. The sample has 350,000 to 550,000 clones; roughly 87% are singletons. Comment on this clone: What it binds is not known.

This CDR3 is 13 amino acids long. The V end was cut by 2 bases, the J end by 1 base, with 6 bases between. CDR1 and CDR2 from the germline V gene are SGHTS and YDEGEE. The treatment denotes: around 19 received Ad26.COV2.S at low or high dose, single or two shots; roughly five received placebo; per-sample allocation not given. Sampling was done on day 63 after the first vaccine or placebo injection. The source is a person between 18 and 59 years old who received the Ad26.COV2.S COVID-19 vaccine or a placebo. Material: peripheral blood, obtained in a trial of Ad26.COV2.S vaccine versus placebo. V usage is TRBV5-8 and J usage is TRBJ2-5; D unresolved. The CDR3 reads CASSLIGQETQYF. CDR3 sequence (DNA): TGTGCCAGCAGCTTAATAGGCCAAGAGACCCAGTACTTC.